These 10 T cell receptor beta chains share one sample of origin, sequenced in a study of Tregs in tolerant kidney transplant recipients. What these receptors recognize is not known. The data were produced by immunoSEQ multiplex PCR, yet TCRdb's version contains in-frame clones alone and is incomplete. The specimen's table records about 360 clones. CFSE-labeled recipient PBMCs were cultured approximately 6 days with irradiated graft donor PBMCs, then FACS-sorted. The sequencing here drew on CD4+ T cells from blood cultured with allogeneic cells, taken before the transplant. All receptors derive from a human patient who received a combined kidney and bone marrow transplant.

Frequency places this clone as medium-sized (0.01 to 0.1%). Read coverage stops 3 residues before the CDR3 terminus; the germline J gene supplies the remainder. V usage is TRBV11-2 and J usage is TRBJ1-2; TRBD1 agrees at 8 bases. The CDR3 totals 14 residues. The V segment lost 4 bases and the J segment 7 bases; nucleotides outside the gene matches: 8. Germline V CDR1 and CDR2: SGHAT, FQNNGV. The CDR3 bases that were read are TGTGCCAGCAGCTCTACCGCAGGGGGCTTTGGC. This translates into CASSSTAGGFG. The entire CDR3 is CASSSTAGGFGYTF.

This clone registers large by frequency. Incomplete CDR3 DNA: TGCAGTGCTGATGCGGGGGCCTACAATGAG. Protein: CSADAGAYNE. The entire CDR3 protein reads CSADAGAYNEQFF. This sequence joins TRBV20-1 and TRBJ2-1, with TRBD2 identical over 7 bases. Sequencing ends 3 residues short of the CDR3 end; the germline J gene provides the rest. Germline CDR1 and CDR2: DFQATT and SNEGSKA (reference sequence). Losses at the gene ends were 5 bases for V and 2 bases for J; bases not matched to a gene: 3. This CDR3 has 13 residues.

With regard to this clone: The read stops 3 residues short of the end of the CDR3; the missing end is completed from the germline J gene. The chain uses TRBV19 and TRBJ1-1; unclear D gene. There are 15 residues in the CDR3. V was pared by 5 bases and J by 4 bases, with 17 bases between. The germline gives CDR1 LNHDA, CDR2 SQIVND (reference sequence). The DNA read from the CDR3 is TGTGCCAGTAGTCTAGCGCAAGGGTTTGGCACTGAA. It specifies CASSLAQGFGTE. The whole CDR3 region reads CASSLAQGFGTEAFF.

Frequency places this clone as medium-sized. The read ends 3 residues shy of where the CDR3 ends; the end is completed using the germline J gene. V gene TRBV27 combines with J gene TRBJ2-2; unclear D gene. The germline CDR1 and CDR2 sequences are MNHEY and SMNVEV (reference sequence). CDR3 length equals 12 residues. Trimming removed 0 bases at V and 7 bases at J, with 3 bases between. Here the CDR3 reads CASSLSSGELFF. Partial CDR3 DNA: TGTGCCAGCAGTTTATCTAGCGGGGAG.

Considering frequency, this clone is medium-sized. Read data end 3 residues before the CDR3 end; the end is taken from the germline J gene. This chain joins TRBV11-3 and TRBJ2-3, with D perhaps matching TRBD1 (5 bases). The germline gives CDR1 SGHNT, CDR2 YENEEA. V was pared by 2 bases and J by 3 bases, with 12 bases between. This CDR3 contains 15 residues. The DNA read from the CDR3 is TGTGCCAGCAGCTTAAGGGGCCGGGTGACAGATACG. Protein product: CASSLRGRVTDT. From start to end, the CDR3 is CASSLRGRVTDTQYF. The entire variable domain, with the rest obtained from reference TRBV11-3 and TRBJ2-3, is as follows: EAGVVQSPRYKIIEKKQPVAFWCNPISGHNTLYWYLQNLGQGPELLIRYENEEAVDDSQLPKDRFSAERLKGVDSTLKIQPAELGDSAVYLCASSLRGRVTDTQYFGPGTRLTVL.

In terms of frequency, this clone is large. The sequenced fragment ends 3 residues before the CDR3 boundary, so the rest is inferred from the germline J gene. The chain joins TRBV28 to TRBJ1-5; D unclear. This CDR3 has 12 residues. V lost 10 bases to trimming and J lost 1 base, with 8 bases between them. Germline CDR1 and CDR2: MDHEN and SYDVKM. The CDR3: CAIAASNQPQHF. The CDR3 DNA, read in part, is TGTGCCATCGCCGCGAGCAATCAGCCC.

Measured by frequency, this clone is medium-sized (0.01 to 0.1%). The read finishes 3 residues shy of the CDR3 end, and the germline J gene is used to complete it. The rearrangement links TRBV6-2 or TRBV6-3 to TRBJ1-1; 9 bases line up with TRBD1. V lost 5 bases, J lost 7 bases, and 5 bases stayed unmatched. CDR3 length: 13 residues. Germline assignment: CDR1 MNHEY and CDR2 SVGEGT. The CDR3 DNA, read in part, is TGTGCCAGCAGTACGGGACAGGGTCTTGAA. Translated: CASSTGQGLE. The CDR3 in full is CASSTGQGLEAFF.

Remarks on this clone: The missing CDR3 end, 3 residues past where the read stops, is filled in from the germline J gene. The chain employs TRBV7-3 and TRBJ2-5; D may be TRBD1 (5 bases). This CDR3 contains 13 residues. Trimming shortened V by 2 bases and J by 6 bases, and 10 bases separated the two germline ends. Per germline, CDR1 SGHTA and CDR2 FQGTGA. CDR3 residues: CASSLDSNKTQYF. The covered CDR3 bases are TGTGCCAGCAGCTTAGACAGCAATAAGACC. Full variable domain (remainder filled in from reference TRBV7-3 and TRBJ2-5): GAGVSQTPSNKVTEKGKYVELRCDPISGHTALYWYRQSLGQGPEFLIYFQGTGAADDSGLPNDRFFAVRPEGSVSTLKIQRTERGDSAVYLCASSLDSNKTQYFGPGTRLLVL.

This clone registers medium-sized by frequency. The covered CDR3 bases are TGCAGTGCTAGAGTCGCAGGGAGGCCTATTAGCTTCATGGACAATTCACCC. It encodes CSARVAGRPISFMDNSP. In full, the CDR3 is CSARVAGRPISFMDNSPLHF. The chain recombines TRBV20-1 with TRBJ1-6; the D gene is possibly TRBD1 (5 bases). Read coverage stops 3 residues before the CDR3 terminus; the germline J gene supplies the remainder. CDR3 length: 20 amino acids. In germline, CDR1 is DFQATT, CDR2 SNEGSKA (reference sequence). Trimming cost V 1 base and J 7 bases, with 29 bases left between them.

As concerns this clone: Read data end 3 residues before the CDR3 end; the end is taken from the germline J gene. V usage is TRBV12-3 or TRBV12-4 and J usage is TRBJ2-5; D remains ambiguous. The germline V and J ends were trimmed by 1 base and 1 base, with 4 bases remaining between them. The CDR3 has 13 residues. CDR3 bases read: TGTGCCAGCAGTTTAGACGGCCAAGAGACC. Translating gives CASSLDGQET. The full-length CDR3 reads as CASSLDGQETQYF.